The TCR beta chain described here comes from a study of response to subunit inactivated influenza vaccine. Overall study findings and caveats: Each seasonal influenza vaccination, the authors suggested, recruits few new T cells.

J gave up 3 bases and V 4 bases, and 6 bases lay outside the gene matches. The CDR3 length is 14 residues. Germline CDR1 reads SGHRS; CDR2 reads YFSETQ. Using its own MiXCR run on the RT-PCR reads, TCRdb lists one record per CDR3 protein. The sample consists of hundreds of thousands of distinct CDR3 sequences, about 25% of them appearing once. With respect to this clonotype: The antigen is undetermined.

This TCR was sampled from a man in his fifties or sixties who received an inactivated influenza vaccine. The rearrangement links TRBV5-1 to TRBJ2-5; 7 bases align to TRBD2. The input for sequencing was CD4+ T cells sorted from PBMCs, taken more than 4 days after vaccination. This CDR3 is CASSPGGTKETQYF. The CDR3, as DNA: TGCGCCAGCAGCCCCGGGGGGACGAAAGAGACCCAGTACTTC. The full variable domain, its missing parts supplied by reference TRBV5-1 and TRBJ2-5, is KAGVTQTPRYLIKTRGQQVTLSCSPISGHRSVSWYQQTPGQGLQFLFEYFSETQRNKGNFPGRFSGRQFSNSRSEMNVSTLELGDSALYLCASSPGGTKETQYFGPGTRLLVL.